The 15 T cell receptor beta chains below all came from one sample that was sequenced in a study of sequential checkpoint blockade in melanoma. Libraries were prepared by immunoSEQ multiplex PCR; TCRdb keeps only in-frame clonotypes and omits some of them. The sample lists tens of thousands of clones; 82% were seen once. The treatment is: randomized to nivolumab then ipilimumab (arm A) or the reverse (arm B). This specimen was CD8+ T cells sorted from blood (inferred from file names), taken from a patient given nivolumab and ipilimumab in sequence. These receptors originate from a human donor with melanoma.

The chain has TRBV4-1 and TRBJ2-7, with 7 nucleotides matching TRBD2. The CDR3 is 15 amino acids. Germline V gene sequence: CDR1 MGHRA, CDR2 YSYEKL. V lost 1 base, J lost 6 bases, and 9 bases stayed unmatched. The DNA of the CDR3 is TGCGCCAGCAGCCAAGGCTCGGGCGGGAGTTCCGAGCAGTACTTC. Encoded protein: CASSQGSGGSSEQYF.

This chain links TRBV7-2 with TRBJ2-1; a possible D gene is TRBD2 (6 bases). The CDR3 loop spans 17 amino acids. Per the germline V gene, CDR1 is SGHTA and CDR2 is FQGNSA. The V end lost 5 bases, the J end lost 0 bases, and 17 bases lay between the germline ends. CDR3: CASSPIGTRSSYNEQFF. For the CDR3, the DNA is TGTGCCAGCAGCCCAATCGGGACTCGTAGCTCCTACAATGAGCAGTTCTTC.

The chain has TRBV19 and TRBJ2-1; D might be TRBD1 (6 bases). The ends were cut back, 11 bases at V and 6 bases at J, with 20 bases in the middle. Germline CDR1 is LNHDA and CDR2 is SQIVND (reference sequence). The CDR3 totals 14 residues. The CDR3 DNA follows: TGTGCCGCTCGAGATATCACAGGGTCCAATGAGCAGTTCTTC. Residues: CAARDITGSNEQFF.

The rearrangement joins TRBV28 to TRBJ1-2; TRBD1 matches at 8 bases. This CDR3 has 16 amino acids. After removal of 7 bases from V and 4 bases from J, the junction contained 14 bases not matched to a gene. Germline values: CDR1 MDHEN, CDR2 SYDVKM. CDR3 bases: TGTGCCAGCACCCCCCAGTGGGGACAGGCCGTCTATGGCTACACCTTC. Translating it yields CASTPQWGQAVYGYTF.

This chain links TRBV7-9 with TRBJ1-2; a weak D match, TRBD1 (6 bases). V was pared by 5 bases and J by 0 bases, with 13 bases between. The CDR3 consists of 15 residues. CDR1 is SEHNR, CDR2 FQNEAQ, per germline (reference sequence). The CDR3 loop is CASSTLTGANYGYTF. Here the CDR3 DNA reads TGTGCCAGCAGCACATTGACAGGAGCTAACTATGGCTACACCTTC.

This clone appeared a single time. J is TRBJ2-7 and V is TRBV10-3, with 8 bases aligning to TRBD1. CDR1 and CDR2 (germline): ENHRY, SYGVKD. The CDR3 is made up of 16 amino acids. With 3 bases clipped from V and 3 bases from J, the junction kept 10 bases outside the gene matches. For the CDR3, the DNA is TGTGCCATCAGTGACTCGACAGGGGACAAGGGCTACGAGCAGTACTTC. Its protein product is CAISDSTGDKGYEQYF.

This clone has more than one count but fewer than ten. This chain joins TRBV21-1 and TRBJ2-2; the DNA was not used to check the table's D call, TRBD2. TRBV21-1 constitutes a pseudogene. The length of the CDR3 is 19 residues. CDR3 sequence reads: CASSLERLPPIANTGELFF. DNA for the CDR3: TGTGCCAGCAGCCTTGAGAGGCTCCCTCCGATTGCGAACACCGGGGAGCTGTTTTTT.

The gene calls are TRBV9 and TRBJ2-7; 10 bases fit TRBD1. This CDR3 has 15 amino acids. The V gene's germline CDR1 is SGDLS and CDR2 YYNGEE. V shed 4 bases, J shed 6 bases, and the junction held 10 bases outside the gene matches. The CDR3 loop reads CASSPRTGGSGEQYF. The CDR3 nucleotides read TGTGCCAGCAGCCCACGGACAGGGGGGTCAGGCGAGCAGTACTTC.

The chain recombines TRBV2 with TRBJ2-7, with D possibly TRBD1 on 6 matching bases. CDR3 length: 14 residues. Germline-derived CDR1 and CDR2 are SNHLY and FYNNEI. With 8 bases removed from V and 3 bases from J, the gap between germline ends came to 17 bases. The CDR3 DNA follows: TGTGCCAGCCTCCTCAGGGGTCGGAGCTACGAGCAGTACTTC. This gives the protein CASLLRGRSYEQYF.

The V call is TRBV4-1, the J call TRBJ2-5; tentative D call: TRBD2 (6 bases). Trimming removed 2 bases from V and 4 bases from J, with 11 bases in between. Germline CDR1 and CDR2: MGHRA and YSYEKL. This CDR3 is built from 14 residues. This chain's CDR3 is CASSQTSPRETQYF. The CDR3, as DNA: TGCGCCAGCAGCCAAACTAGCCCTCGAGAGACCCAGTACTTC.

The V and J genes are TRBV10-3 and TRBJ2-1; 10 positions agree with TRBD2. Germline V gene sequence: CDR1 ENHRY, CDR2 SYGVKD. Losses at the gene ends were 6 bases for V and 7 bases for J; bases not matched to a gene: 12. This CDR3 is 16 amino acids long. The CDR3 nucleotides are TGTGCCATCAGGGAGCCCCTAGCGGGGGTTGGGAATGAGCAGTTCTTC. Translating gives CAIREPLAGVGNEQFF.

This chain links TRBV30 with TRBJ2-2, with 9 bases matching TRBD1. With V trimmed by 2 bases and J by 4 bases, 5 bases remained unmatched. This CDR3 contains 15 residues. Germline V gene data show CDR1 as GTSNPN and CDR2 as SVGIG (reference sequence). CDR3 loop: CAWSLETGGTGELFF. The CDR3 nucleotides read TGTGCCTGGAGTTTAGAGACAGGGGGCACCGGGGAGCTGTTTTTT.

The chain combines TRBV7-9 with TRBJ2-3, with D possibly being TRBD1 (6 bases). CDR1 and CDR2 (germline): SEHNR, FQNEAQ (reference sequence). The CDR3 is 15 amino acids. Deletions cut 5 bases from V and 5 bases from J, with 17 bases between. The CDR3 DNA sequence: TGTGCCAGCAGCCTTGGACACCAAGGGGGAGATACGCAGTATTTT. This gives the protein CASSLGHQGGDTQYF. Full variable domain (outside the CDR3, taken from reference TRBV7-9 and TRBJ2-3): DTGVSQNPRHKITKRGQNVTFRCDPISEHNRLYWYRQTLGQGPEFLTYFQNEAQLEKSRLLSDRFSAERPKGSFSTLEIQRTEQGDSAMYLCASSLGHQGGDTQYFGPGTRLTVL.

V and J are TRBV28 and TRBJ2-7, with D possibly being TRBD1 (6 bases). The CDR3 spans 16 residues. The V and J ends lost 8 bases and 5 bases respectively, with 25 bases between them. Germline V gene lookup returns CDR1 MDHEN and CDR2 SYDVKM. The CDR3 reads CASSPPGTGWDHEQYF. CDR3 nucleotide sequence: TGTGCCAGCTCACCCCCGGGCACAGGGTGGGACCACGAGCAGTACTTC.

The rearrangement uses TRBV18 and TRBJ2-5; no firm D call. Germline V gives CDR1 KGHSH, CDR2 LQKENI. The CDR3 loop spans 14 amino acids. Trimming took off 0 bases at V and 3 bases at J, with 8 bases between the two ends. This CDR3 is CASSPPLEEETQYF. CDR3 sequence (DNA): TGTGCCAGCTCACCACCGCTAGAAGAAGAGACCCAGTACTTC.